The 5 T cell receptor beta chains given below trace back to one sample, sequenced in a study of blood T cell repertoires in COVID-19. Assay used: immunoSEQ multiplex PCR; TCRdb lists only in-frame clones, some missing. In the table there are just over 300,000 clones, around 86% of which are singletons. The sample taken for sequencing was PBMCs or T cells enriched from blood (not recorded which). These receptors were collected from a man between 25 and 39 years old who had recovered from COVID-19.

Points on this clone: The junction departs from the called germline gene at one end, perhaps through a read error. The J gene is TRBJ1-4, the V gene TRBV2; D unresolved. Germline assignment: CDR1 SNHLY and CDR2 FYNNEI. CDR3 size: 14 residues. The CDR3 DNA reads as TGTGCCAGCAGTGAGAACCTACAACTAAGTGAAAGGATCTTT. It translates to CASSENLQLSERIF. Filled out from reference TRBV2 and TRBJ1-4, the complete variable domain reads EPEVTQTPSHQVTQMGQEVILRCVPISNHLYFYWYRQILGQKVEFLVSFYNNEISEKSEIFDDQFSVERPDGSNFTLKIRSTKLEDSAMYFCASSENLQLSERIFGSGTQLSVL.

Comments on this clone: The sample has other DNA sequences that encode this CDR3 too. DNA for the CDR3: TGTGCCAGCAGCCGAACCGGGACAGGGTACACTGAAGCTTTCTTT. Translating gives CASSRTGTGYTEAFF. The V and J genes are TRBV3-1 (or the pseudogene TRBV3-2) and TRBJ1-1, with TRBD1 matching over 9 bases. V gave up 4 bases and J gave up 3 bases; unmatched junction bases: 6. Germline lookup yields CDR1 LGHDT and CDR2 YNNKEL (reference sequence). The CDR3 runs 15 residues.

There are a few counts of this clone. Here the CDR3 DNA reads TGTGCCACCAGCCCTCTAAACTATGGCTACACCTTC. Its protein is CATSPLNYGYTF. The V call is TRBV15, the J call TRBJ1-2; D remains unclear. Germline CDR1 LNHNV, CDR2 YYDKDF (reference sequence). The CDR3 is made up of 12 amino acids. The V gene lost 5 bases and the J gene lost 2 bases, with 6 bases spanning the gap.

To note about this clone: The junction does not match germline at one end; this may be a read error. V and J are TRBV7-2 and TRBJ2-7, with 7 bases that match TRBD2. Germline V gives CDR1 SGHTA, CDR2 FQGNSA. The length of the CDR3 is 15 residues. The CDR3 nucleotides are TGTGCCAGCAGTGTTTATAGCGGGCCATCCTACGGGCAGTACTTC. Residues: CASSVYSGPSYGQYF. Complete variable domain (other parts from reference TRBV7-2 and TRBJ2-7): GAGVSQSPSNKVTEKGKDVELRCDPISGHTALYWYRQSLGQGLEFLIYFQGNSAPDKSGLPSDRFSAERTGGSVSTLTIQRTQQEDSAVYLCASSVYSGPSYGQYFGPGTRLTVT.

The chain uses TRBV5-1 and TRBJ2-3; 9 bases fit TRBD1. Trimming at V came to 0 bases and at J to 3 bases, leaving 5 bases not matched to a gene. Germline CDR1 is SGHRS and CDR2 is YFSETQ. The CDR3 sequence is 16 residues long. This chain's CDR3 is CASSLGRDRVTDTQYF. The CDR3, as DNA: TGCGCCAGCAGCTTGGGCCGGGACAGGGTAACAGATACGCAGTATTTT.